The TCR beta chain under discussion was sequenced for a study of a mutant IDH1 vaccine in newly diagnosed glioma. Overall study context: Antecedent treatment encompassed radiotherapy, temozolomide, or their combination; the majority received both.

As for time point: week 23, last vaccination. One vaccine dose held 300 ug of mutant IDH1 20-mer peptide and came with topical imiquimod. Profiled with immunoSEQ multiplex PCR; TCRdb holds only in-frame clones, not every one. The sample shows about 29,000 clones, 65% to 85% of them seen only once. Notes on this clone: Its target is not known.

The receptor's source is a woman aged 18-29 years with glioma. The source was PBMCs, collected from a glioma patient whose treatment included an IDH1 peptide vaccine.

The CDR3 coding sequence is TGTGCCAGCAGTCCCGGAGCATTATCCCCGATCTATGGCTACACCTTC. Encoded protein: CASSPGALSPIYGYTF. The V call is TRBV6-4, the J call TRBJ1-2; D not certain. This CDR3 comprises 16 residues. V was shortened by 5 bases and J by 4 bases, with 20 bases between the two germline ends. Looked up from germline, CDR1 is MRHNA and CDR2 is SNTAGT.